These T cell receptor beta chains were read from a single sample in a study of OX40 agonist ivuxolimab in advanced cancers. Libraries were prepared by immunoSEQ multiplex PCR; TCRdb keeps only in-frame clonotypes and omits some of them. Of tens of thousands of clones detected, 70% to 90% appear once; the ten largest clones hold 4.7%. Sequenced material: CD4+ or CD8+ T cells sorted from blood, taken in a trial of the OX40 agonist ivuxolimab. Every receptor here comes from an adult with an advanced solid tumor such as melanoma, head and neck, liver or kidney cancer. CDR3s include the opening cysteine and the closing phenylalanine or tryptophan. The order of the fields is J gene, V gene, CDR3 length, CDR3 protein.

TRBJ2-3	TRBV6-5	14	CASSYQGGLDTQYF
TRBJ2-2	TRBV19	13	CASSVQGAGELFF
TRBJ1-1	TRBV7-9	12	CASSLRPSEAFF
TRBJ2-7	TRBV10-2	16	CASTGLALLGRNEQYF
TRBJ2-7	TRBV11-3	18	CASSSGGRVDGTRYEQYF
TRBJ2-7	TRBV7-9	15	CASSEMRPPVDEQYF
TRBJ2-7	TRBV9	15	CASSVSWTEAYEQYF
TRBJ2-2	TRBV28	12	CASIANTGELFF
TRBJ2-3	TRBV21-1	17	CASSERDRVWPPDTQYF
TRBJ1-2	TRBV28	14	CASSSGQGGNGYTF